The sequence of this T cell receptor (beta chain) was determined in a study of T cell responses to AZD1222 COVID-19 vaccine. Overall study findings and caveats: Repertoires were collected only later (after the peak T cell response had occurred). Baseline seropositivity occurred in only 5 to 7 AZD1222 recipients.

Method: immunoSEQ multiplex PCR; TCRdb's copy keeps in-frame clones and lacks some. The repertoire has tens of thousands of clones, approximately 86% of them found once; the top ten carry 2% to 3%. About this clone itself: Antigen specificity is unknown.

Germline loops: CDR1 SGHNT, CDR2 YYREEE (reference sequence). The V and J ends lost 4 bases and 1 base respectively, with 11 bases between them. CDR3 size: 15 residues. Second-dose timings of about 4 or about 12 weeks were pooled. The gene calls are TRBV5-4 and TRBJ2-2, with D perhaps being TRBD1 or TRBD2 (6 bases each). The receptor comes from an adult who received the AZD1222 COVID-19 vaccine. Sample: peripheral blood, taken 28 days after the second AZD1222 dose. Here the CDR3 DNA reads TGTGCCAGCAGCGCGGGACATAGGAACACCGGGGAGCTGTTTTTT. Protein product: CASSAGHRNTGELFF.